At least ten counts were recorded for the clone carrying this TCR beta chain. Its cognate antigen is unknown. This entry comes from a study of metastatic and nonmetastatic thyroid tumors. The overall study: It was across blood and tumor or nodule tissue from malignant and benign thyroid patients that repertoires were compared.

Study findings and constraints: Relative to benign nodules, malignant thyroid tumors were reportedly characterized by significantly elevated TCR beta diversity in blood and tumor.

Thyroid surgery was preceded by no treatment in any patient. Authors' processing steps: A papillary thyroid cancer distant-metastasis classifier was built from CDR3 differences across clinicopathological groups. TCRdb ran MiXCR on the PCR reads. TCRdb, not the original authors, processed these V and J calls. The repertoire has roughly 40,000 clones, around 17% of them found once; the top ten carry around 3.9%. The V end was cut by 6 bases, the J end by 2 bases, with 8 bases between. Germline-derived CDR1 and CDR2 are LNHDA and SQIVND (reference sequence). There are 14 residues in the CDR3. Sequencing input: blood. The chain carries TRBV19 and TRBJ1-6; a weak D match, TRBD1 (6 bases). This receptor was identified in a female donor with papillary thyroid cancer or a benign thyroid nodule (not recorded which). Some clones in this sample may be carry-over from other donors' samples. As DNA, the CDR3 is TGTGCCAGTAGGGACAGTACCTATAATTCACCCCTCCACTTT. Protein sequence: CASRDSTYNSPLHF. Using reference TRBV19 and TRBJ1-6 for the parts outside the CDR3, the full variable domain is DGGITQSPKYLFRKEGQNVTLSCEQNLNHDAMYWYRQDPGQGLRLIYYSQIVNDFQKGDIAEGYSVSREKKESFPLTVTSAQKNPTAFYLCASRDSTYNSPLHFGNGTRLTVT.